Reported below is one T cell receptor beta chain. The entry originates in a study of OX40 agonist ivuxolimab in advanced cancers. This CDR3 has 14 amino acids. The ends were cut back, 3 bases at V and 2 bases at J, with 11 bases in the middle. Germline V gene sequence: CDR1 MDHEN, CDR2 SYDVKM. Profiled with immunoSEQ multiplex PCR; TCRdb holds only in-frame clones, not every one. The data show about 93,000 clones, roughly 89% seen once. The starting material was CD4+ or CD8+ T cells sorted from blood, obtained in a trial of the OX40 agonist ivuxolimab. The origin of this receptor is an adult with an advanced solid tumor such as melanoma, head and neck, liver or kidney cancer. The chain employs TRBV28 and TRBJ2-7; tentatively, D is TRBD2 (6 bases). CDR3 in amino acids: CASSFSGVPYEQYF. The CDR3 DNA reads TGTGCCAGCAGTTTTTCGGGAGTTCCCTACGAGCAGTACTTC.